This is a list of T cell receptor beta chains from one sample in a study of T cells in tuberculosis. Repertoires were generated with immunoSEQ multiplex PCR, while TCRdb's copy carries only in-frame clones and drops some. Here the sample spans 55,000 to 70,000 clones, about 76% being singletons. Sequencing was done on a sample of CD1b-GMM tetramer-negative cells sorted from PBMCs. Every receptor here comes from an adult woman with latent tuberculosis. CDR3s include the opening cysteine and the closing phenylalanine or tryptophan. A D gene is named only where the DNA matches it firmly. Expanded clones get a size class; other rows say once, few or many, or leave the size out.

clone_size | d_call | j_call | v_call | cdr3_aa | cdr3_nt
NA | TRBD1 | TRBJ1-2 | TRBV5-1 | CASSLVKGAGGYTF | TGCGCCAGCAGCTTGGTTAAGGGGGCCGGTGGCTACACCTTC
NA | TRBD1 | TRBJ1-1 | TRBV12-5 | CASGSPRQGLDTEAFF | TGTGCTAGTGGTTCCCCTCGACAGGGTTTGGACACTGAAGCTTTCTTT
few | TRBD1 | TRBJ1-4 | TRBV18 | CASRDSREKLFF | TGTGCCAGCCGGGACAGTAGAGAAAAACTGTTTTTT
NA | NA | TRBJ1-2 | TRBV9 | CASSVGVNYGYTF | TGTGCCAGCAGCGTAGGCGTTAACTATGGCTACACCTTC
NA | NA | TRBJ2-2 | TRBV6-5 | CASSARGPGELFF | TGTGCCAGCAGTGCCAGGGGTCCCGGGGAGCTGTTTTTT
few | TRBD1 | TRBJ1-2 | TRBV23-1 | CASSQSSGQGAAVDGYTF | TGCGCCAGCAGTCAATCGTCGGGACAGGGGGCGGCCGTGGATGGCTACACCTTC
NA | NA | TRBJ2-4 | TRBV11-2 | CASSANSLAKNIQYF | TGTGCCAGCAGCGCAAACAGCCTAGCCAAAAACATTCAGTACTTC
NA | TRBD1 | TRBJ1-2 | TRBV5-1 | CASSSDRDGYGYTF | TGCGCCAGCAGTTCGGACAGGGATGGCTATGGCTACACCTTC
NA | NA | TRBJ2-7 | TRBV7-2 | CASSRRGASYEQYF | TGTGCCAGCAGCCGTCGGGGGGCCTCCTACGAGCAGTACTTC
NA | TRBD2 | TRBJ2-2 | TRBV27 | CASSPGRGRELFF | TGTGCCAGCAGTCCTGGGAGGGGTCGGGAGCTGTTTTTT
NA | TRBD2 | TRBJ2-7 | TRBV4-3 | CASSQGAGTSGSYEQYF | TGCGCCAGCAGCCAAGGGGCGGGGACTAGCGGGTCCTACGAGCAGTACTTC
NA | NA | TRBJ2-2 | TRBV6-4 | CASTQGPGGELFF | TGTGCCAGCACTCAGGGTCCTGGCGGGGAGCTGTTTTTT
NA | TRBD2 | TRBJ2-1 | TRBV7-3 | CASSARSGRSYNEQFF | TGTGCCAGCAGCGCCCGCAGCGGGAGATCCTACAATGAGCAGTTCTTC
NA | TRBD2 | TRBJ2-5 | TRBV5-4 | CASSFHRGGGLRETQYF | TGTGCCAGCAGCTTTCATCGGGGGGGCGGGTTGAGGGAGACCCAGTACTTC
NA | TRBD2 | TRBJ2-3 | TRBV7-2 | CASSLGSGGLFDTQYF | TGTGCCAGCAGCTTAGGGTCGGGGGGGCTGTTTGATACGCAGTATTTT
NA | NA | TRBJ1-6 | TRBV5-4 | CASSSAGEWNSPLHF | TGTGCCAGCAGCTCCGCGGGGGAGTGGAATTCACCCCTCCACTTT
NA | TRBD2 | TRBJ2-7 | TRBV10-3 | CAIKGTSGRKSEQYF | TGTGCCATCAAAGGGACTAGCGGGAGAAAGAGCGAGCAGTACTTC
NA | NA | TRBJ2-3 | TRBV14 | CASSRGAEDTQYF | TGTGCCAGCAGCCGCGGGGCCGAGGATACGCAGTATTTT
few | NA | TRBJ1-2 | TRBV7-9 | CASSSKINYGYTF | TGTGCCAGCAGCTCCAAAATTAACTATGGCTACACCTTC
NA | NA | TRBJ1-5 | TRBV7-9 | CASSSSGGTHQPQHF | TGTGCCAGCAGCTCCTCGGGAGGGACCCATCAGCCCCAGCATTTT
few | TRBD1 | TRBJ1-1 | TRBV11-2 | CASSEPGQGMGTEAFF | TGTGCCAGCAGCGAACCGGGACAGGGGATGGGCACTGAAGCTTTCTTT
NA | NA | TRBJ2-7 | TRBV14 | CASSRRGAYEQYF | TGTGCCAGCAGCCGGCGCGGGGCCTACGAGCAGTACTTC
NA | NA | TRBJ1-1 | TRBV11-2 | CASSLDQASAFGEAFF | TGTGCCAGCAGCTTAGATCAGGCATCGGCATTTGGTGAAGCTTTCTTT
once | TRBD2 | TRBJ2-7 | TRBV9 | CASSVALGLAGGEQYF | TGTGCCAGCAGCGTAGCGCTGGGACTAGCGGGTGGTGAGCAGTACTTC
NA | NA | TRBJ2-2 | TRBV4-1 | CASSPPAGELFF | TGCGCCAGCAGCCCTCCAGCCGGGGAGCTGTTTTTT
NA | TRBD2 | TRBJ2-7 | TRBV19 | CASSPHSGSSYEQYF | TGTGCCAGTAGTCCCCACAGCGGGAGCTCCTACGAGCAGTACTTC
NA | TRBD1 | TRBJ1-1 | TRBV7-2 | CASSPWAGGMNTEAFF | TGTGCCAGCAGCCCGTGGGCAGGGGGCATGAACACTGAAGCTTTCTTT
NA | NA | TRBJ1-1 | TRBV9 | CASSVRGGNTEAFF | TGTGCCAGCAGCGTGCGTGGAGGGAACACTGAAGCTTTCTTT
NA | TRBD1 | TRBJ1-2 | TRBV5-1 | CASSLEEGQGHGYTF | TGCGCCAGCAGCTTGGAAGAGGGACAGGGCCATGGCTACACCTTC
NA | TRBD1 | TRBJ1-1 | TRBV6-6 | CASSSRTGLNTEAFF | TGTGCCAGCAGCTCCCGGACAGGTTTGAACACTGAAGCTTTCTTT
NA | NA | TRBJ2-1 | TRBV6-5 | CASSRSGYNEQFF | TGTGCCAGCAGTAGAAGCGGGTACAATGAGCAGTTCTTC
NA | NA | TRBJ2-1 | TRBV15 | CATSASVGSYNEQFF | TGTGCCACCAGTGCTAGCGTTGGATCCTACAATGAGCAGTTCTTC
NA | TRBD1 | TRBJ1-2 | TRBV19 | CASSTQGNYGYTF | TGTGCCAGTAGTACACAGGGGAACTATGGCTACACCTTC
NA | NA | TRBJ1-1 | TRBV10-3 | CAISEQVTEAFF | TGTGCCATCAGTGAACAGGTGACTGAAGCTTTCTTT
NA | TRBD2 | TRBJ2-1 | TRBV10-2 | CASSEALAGVLSYNEQFF | TGCGCCAGCAGTGAGGCGTTAGCGGGGGTTCTCTCCTACAATGAGCAGTTCTTC
NA | TRBD1 | TRBJ2-7 | TRBV11-2 | CASSLGGTAYEQYF | TGTGCCAGCAGCTTAGGGGGGACAGCCTACGAGCAGTACTTC
NA | TRBD1 | TRBJ2-7 | TRBV27 | CASSLSAGQGNEQYF | TGTGCCAGCAGTTTATCGGCGGGACAGGGTAACGAGCAGTACTTC
NA | TRBD1 | TRBJ1-1 | TRBV27 | CASGTGGGEAFF | TGTGCCAGCGGGACAGGGGGGGGCGAAGCTTTCTTT
NA | TRBD2 | TRBJ2-5 | TRBV5-1 | CASSLNTAGGRETQYF | TGCGCCAGCAGCCTTAATACAGCGGGAGGTAGGGAGACCCAGTACTTC
NA | NA | TRBJ2-7 | TRBV10-3 | CAISEKGQGYEQYF | TGTGCCATCAGTGAGAAAGGGCAGGGTTACGAGCAGTACTTC
NA | TRBD2 | TRBJ2-2 | TRBV7-3 | CASSSSGKTNTGELFF | TGTGCCAGCAGCTCCAGCGGGAAGACGAACACCGGGGAGCTGTTTTTT
NA | NA | TRBJ2-6 | TRBV11-1 | CASSSPQGYSGANVLTF | TGTGCCAGCAGCTCCCCGCAGGGGTACTCTGGGGCCAACGTCCTGACTTTC
NA | TRBD2 | TRBJ2-1 | TRBV19 | CASSSLAGVSPLNNEQFF | TGTGCCAGTTCCTCCCTGGCGGGGGTTTCCCCCCTGAACAATGAGCAGTTCTTC
NA | NA | TRBJ2-5 | TRBV28 | CASSLSRGETQYF | TGTGCCAGCAGTTTATCCAGGGGAGAGACCCAGTACTTC